Shown below are 4 T cell receptor beta chains from a single sample sequenced in a study of shared clonotypes between healthy human individuals. Measured with immunoSEQ multiplex PCR; TCRdb has only the in-frame clones, and not every one. The sample has fewer than 1.6 million clones, about 98.5% seen once. Sequenced input: naive CD4+ T cells sorted from blood. The subset here: CD45RA+ positively selected. These receptors all come from a man aged 25-45 years in good health.

The V gene is TRBV19, the J gene TRBJ2-1, with TRBD1 identical over 9 bases. Losses at the gene ends were 9 bases for V and 9 bases for J; bases not matched to a gene: 15. The CDR3 spans 15 residues. Germline values: CDR1 LNHDA, CDR2 SQIVND (reference sequence). The chain's CDR3 is CASLPGDRVFGEQFF. Here the CDR3 DNA reads TGTGCCAGCCTTCCTGGGGACAGGGTTTTTGGTGAGCAGTTCTTC.

V usage is TRBV29-1 and J usage is TRBJ2-5; D gene uncertain. The CDR3 is made up of 13 amino acids. Germline V gene lookup returns CDR1 SQVTM and CDR2 ANQGSEA. V was clipped by 3 bases and J by 2 bases, with 10 bases between them. This CDR3 is CSVDVRPQETQYF. CDR3 nucleotides: TGCAGCGTTGACGTCAGACCTCAAGAGACCCAGTACTTC. Full variable domain (outside the CDR3, taken from reference TRBV29-1 and TRBJ2-5): SAVISQKPSRDICQRGTSLTIQCQVDSQVTMMFWYRQQPGQSLTLIATANQGSEATYESGFVIDKFPISRPNLTFSTLTVSNMSPEDSSIYLCSVDVRPQETQYFGPGTRLLVL.

In regard to this clone: Other DNA sequences in the sample encode the same CDR3. The J gene is TRBJ1-2, the V gene TRBV5-1; D remains ambiguous. The V and J ends lost 0 bases and 4 bases respectively, with 10 bases between them. The CDR3 is 14 residues long. Germline lookup yields CDR1 SGHRS and CDR2 YFSETQ. This CDR3 is CASSLGTGLYGYTF. The DNA for the CDR3 is TGCGCCAGCAGCTTGGGGACGGGCCTCTATGGCTACACCTTC.

The genes are TRBV7-3 and TRBJ1-1; D is undetermined. V was pared by 5 bases and J by 1 base, with 8 bases between. Looked up from germline, CDR1 is SGHTA and CDR2 is FQGTGA. The CDR3 is 13 amino acids. CDR3 coding DNA: TGTGCCAGCAGCACCTACAGGAACACTGAAGCTTTCTTT. It yields the protein CASSTYRNTEAFF.